This TCR beta chain was captured in a study of early T cells in non-severe SARS-CoV-2 infection. Study-wide background: Unsorted whole-blood RNA was sequenced in bulk, leaving chains unpaired. General observations from the study: The study's VDJdb matching favored anti-spike CD8 responses and missed private and CD4 specificities.

The germline gives CDR1 MNHEY, CDR2 SMNVEV (reference sequence). The CDR3 is 16 residues long. V was pared by 3 bases and J by 1 base, with 13 bases between. Unique molecular identifiers (one per individual cDNA molecule) were attached. TCRdb re-analysed the 5' RACE reads in MiXCR, keeping a single row per CDR3 protein. The sample carries approximately 27,000 distinct CDR3 sequences, about 4.6% recorded once. This clonotype occurred many times. The antigen is unknown. Sequenced sample: whole blood. The chain carries TRBV27 and TRBJ1-5; possibly TRBD1 for D (5 bases). The clonotype was recovered from an adult who was a healthcare worker with PCR-confirmed SARS-CoV-2 infection or an uninfected control (not recorded which). CDR3 nucleotide sequence: TGTGCCAGCAGTTTGGGGACTTCGGGCAGCAATCAGCCCCAGCATTTT. Protein: CASSLGTSGSNQPQHF.